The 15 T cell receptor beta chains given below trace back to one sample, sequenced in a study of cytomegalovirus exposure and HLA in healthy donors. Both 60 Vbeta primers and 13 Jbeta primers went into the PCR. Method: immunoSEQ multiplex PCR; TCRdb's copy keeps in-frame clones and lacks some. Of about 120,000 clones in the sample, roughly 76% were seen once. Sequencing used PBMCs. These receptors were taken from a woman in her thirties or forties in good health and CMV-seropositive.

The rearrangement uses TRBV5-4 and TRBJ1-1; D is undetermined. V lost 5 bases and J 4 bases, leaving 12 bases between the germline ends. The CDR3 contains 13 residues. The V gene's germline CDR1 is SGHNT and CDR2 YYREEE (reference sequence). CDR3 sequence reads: CASSTPLATEAFF. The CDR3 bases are TGTGCCAGCAGTACTCCTTTAGCCACTGAAGCTTTCTTT.

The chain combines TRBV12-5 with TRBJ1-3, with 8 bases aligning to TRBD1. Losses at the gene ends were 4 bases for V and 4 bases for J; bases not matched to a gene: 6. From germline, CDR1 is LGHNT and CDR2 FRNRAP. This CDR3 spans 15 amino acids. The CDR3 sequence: CASGSRTGRGNTIYF. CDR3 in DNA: TGTGCTAGTGGTTCAAGGACAGGGCGGGGAAACACCATATATTTT.

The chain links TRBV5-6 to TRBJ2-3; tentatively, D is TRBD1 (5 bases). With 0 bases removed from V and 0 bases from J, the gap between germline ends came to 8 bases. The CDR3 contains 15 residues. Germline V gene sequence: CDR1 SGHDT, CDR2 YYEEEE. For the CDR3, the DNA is TGTGCCAGCAGCTTGGGGACATTTAGCACAGATACGCAGTATTTT. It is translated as CASSLGTFSTDTQYF.

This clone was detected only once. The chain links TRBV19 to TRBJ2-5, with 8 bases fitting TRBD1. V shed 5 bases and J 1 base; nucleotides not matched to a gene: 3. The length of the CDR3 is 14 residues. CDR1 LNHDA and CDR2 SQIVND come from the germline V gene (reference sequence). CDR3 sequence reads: CASSYTGGQETQYF. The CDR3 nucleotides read TGTGCCAGTAGTTATACAGGGGGCCAAGAGACCCAGTACTTC.

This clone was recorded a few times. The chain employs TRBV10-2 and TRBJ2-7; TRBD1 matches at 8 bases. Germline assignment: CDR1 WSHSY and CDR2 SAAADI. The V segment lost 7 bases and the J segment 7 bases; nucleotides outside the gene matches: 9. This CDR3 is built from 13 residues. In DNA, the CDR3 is TGCGCCAGCACCGCAGACAGGGGCGGGGAGCAGTACTTC. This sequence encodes CASTADRGGEQYF.

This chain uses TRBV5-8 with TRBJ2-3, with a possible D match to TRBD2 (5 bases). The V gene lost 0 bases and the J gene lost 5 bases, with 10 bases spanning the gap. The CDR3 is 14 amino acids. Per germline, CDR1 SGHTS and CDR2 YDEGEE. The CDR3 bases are TGTGCCAGCAGCTTGGCCGGGGTGCGAGATACGCAGTATTTT. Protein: CASSLAGVRDTQYF.

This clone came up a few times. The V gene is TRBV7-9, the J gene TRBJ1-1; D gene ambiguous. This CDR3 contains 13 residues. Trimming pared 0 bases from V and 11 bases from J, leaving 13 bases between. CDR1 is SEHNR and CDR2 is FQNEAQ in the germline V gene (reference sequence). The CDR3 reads CASSLAGSQKAFF. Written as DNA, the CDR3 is TGTGCCAGCAGCTTAGCGGGGAGCCAGAAGGCTTTCTTT.

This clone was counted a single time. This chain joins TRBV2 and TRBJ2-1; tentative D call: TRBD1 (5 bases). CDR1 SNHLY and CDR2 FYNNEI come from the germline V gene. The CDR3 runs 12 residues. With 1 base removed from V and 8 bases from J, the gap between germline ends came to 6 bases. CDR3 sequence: CASSEGGHEQFF. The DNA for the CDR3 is TGTGCCAGCAGTGAAGGGGGCCATGAGCAGTTCTTC.

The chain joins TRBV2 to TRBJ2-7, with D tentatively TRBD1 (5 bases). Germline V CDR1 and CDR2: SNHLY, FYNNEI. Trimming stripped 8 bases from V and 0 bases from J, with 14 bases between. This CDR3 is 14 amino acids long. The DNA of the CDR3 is TGTGCCAGCCGTGTGGGGCAGAGCTCCTACGAGCAGTACTTC. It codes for CASRVGQSSYEQYF.

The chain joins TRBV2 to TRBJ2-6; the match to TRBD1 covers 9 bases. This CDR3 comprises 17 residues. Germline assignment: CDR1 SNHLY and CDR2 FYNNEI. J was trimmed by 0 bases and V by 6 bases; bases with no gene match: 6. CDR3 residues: CASSPGQGLSGANVLTF. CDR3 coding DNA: TGTGCCAGCAGCCCGGGACAGGGCCTCTCTGGGGCCAACGTCCTGACTTTC.

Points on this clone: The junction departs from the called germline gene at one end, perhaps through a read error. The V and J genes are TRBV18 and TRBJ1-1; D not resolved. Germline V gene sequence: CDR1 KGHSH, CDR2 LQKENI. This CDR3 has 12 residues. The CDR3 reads CASTPQTTEAFF. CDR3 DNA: TGTGCCAGCACACCTCAAACTACTGAAGCTTTCTTT.

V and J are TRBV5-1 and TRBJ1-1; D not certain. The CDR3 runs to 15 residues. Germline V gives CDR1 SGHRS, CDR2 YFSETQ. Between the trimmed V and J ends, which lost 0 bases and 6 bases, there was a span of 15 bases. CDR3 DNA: TGCGCCAGCAGCTTGGCCGCGGCTTACGGGGCTGAAGCTTTCTTT. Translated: CASSLAAAYGAEAFF.

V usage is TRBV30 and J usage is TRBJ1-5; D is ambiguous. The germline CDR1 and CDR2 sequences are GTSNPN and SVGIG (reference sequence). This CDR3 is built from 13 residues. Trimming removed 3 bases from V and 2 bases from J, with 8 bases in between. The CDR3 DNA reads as TGTGCCTGGAGCCCCTCCGGCAATCAGCCCCAGCATTTT. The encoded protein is CAWSPSGNQPQHF.

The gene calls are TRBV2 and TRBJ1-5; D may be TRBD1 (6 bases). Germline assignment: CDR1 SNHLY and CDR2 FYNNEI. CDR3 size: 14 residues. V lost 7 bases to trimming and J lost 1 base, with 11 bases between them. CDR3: CASKGRGSNQPQHF. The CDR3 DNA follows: TGTGCCAGCAAGGGGAGGGGGAGCAATCAGCCCCAGCATTTT.

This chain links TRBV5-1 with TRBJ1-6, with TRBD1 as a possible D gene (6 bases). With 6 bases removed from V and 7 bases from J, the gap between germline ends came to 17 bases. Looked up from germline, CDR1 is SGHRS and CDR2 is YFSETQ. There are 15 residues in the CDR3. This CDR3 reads CASTETGAKNSPLHF. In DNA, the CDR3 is TGCGCCAGCACGGAGACAGGAGCTAAGAATTCACCCCTCCACTTT.